The source of this TCR beta chain is a study of memory CD4+ T cells and cytomegalovirus serostatus. Single viable CD3+CD4+CD8-CD45RO+ cells were sorted as the memory CD4+ T cells. This clone was detected only once. Sequenced by immunoSEQ multiplex PCR; TCRdb stores in-frame clones only, minus some. The repertoire holds under 35,000 clones, about 80% seen once, with less than 0.65% in the top ten. Germline lookup yields CDR1 SGHTA and CDR2 FQGNSA. This CDR3 contains 12 residues. The chain couples TRBV7-2 to TRBJ1-2; TRBD1 might be the D (5 bases). Sequencing was performed on memory CD4+ T cells from blood. The TCR was taken from an adult in good health and CMV-seronegative. Some clones in this sample may be carry-over from other donors' samples. DNA for the CDR3: TGTGCTAAACGGGGGTCGGACTATGGCTACACCTTC. Translation: CAKRGSDYGYTF.